These 9 T cell receptor beta chains were all obtained from the same sample, sequenced in a study of blood T cell repertoires in COVID-19. Profiling relied on immunoSEQ multiplex PCR, and the TCRdb table lists in-frame clones only, not all of them. Seen here are around 150,000 clones, over 60% observed once, and the top ten hold roughly 4.7%. The sample comprised peripheral blood. The receptors shown here come from a woman older than 75 with active or convalescent COVID-19.

The chain has TRBV4-1 and TRBJ2-3; D is perhaps TRBD2 (7 bases). Germline CDR1 MGHRA, CDR2 YSYEKL. The V gene lost 7 bases and the J gene lost 4 bases, with 18 bases spanning the gap. The CDR3 extends over 15 amino acids. CDR3 amino acids: CASKRIGGAADTQYF. In DNA form, the CDR3 reads TGCGCCAGCAAAAGGATAGGGGGGGCCGCAGATACGCAGTATTTT.

V gene TRBV7-9 combines with J gene TRBJ1-4; 7 bases line up with TRBD1. Germline CDR1 SEHNR, CDR2 FQNEAQ (reference sequence). The CDR3 length is 15 residues. V dropped 5 bases and J dropped 4; count of bases not matched to a gene: 7. CDR3 sequence (DNA): TGTGCCAGCAGCCCAACGACAGGGAGTAATGAAAAACTGTTTTTT. Protein sequence: CASSPTTGSNEKLFF.

The rearrangement uses TRBV18 and TRBJ1-1; TRBD1 matches at 9 bases. Germline V gene sequence: CDR1 KGHSH, CDR2 LQKENI. CDR3 length: 15 residues. J was trimmed by 1 base and V by 2 bases; bases with no gene match: 2. CDR3 sequence reads: CASSPLGQGNTEAFF. The DNA for the CDR3 is TGTGCCAGCTCACCATTGGGACAGGGGAACACTGAAGCTTTCTTT. Combining the CDR3 with reference TRBV18 and TRBJ1-1 gives the whole variable domain NAGVMQNPRHLVRRRGQEARLRCSPMKGHSHVYWYRQLPEEGLKFMVYLQKENIIDESGMPKERFSAEFPKEGPSILRIQQVVRGDSAAYFCASSPLGQGNTEAFFGQGTRLTVV.

The rearrangement links TRBV2 to TRBJ2-5, with TRBD1 as a possible D gene (5 bases). The CDR3 length is 15 residues. Deletions cut 6 bases from V and 1 base from J, with 15 bases between. Germline V gives CDR1 SNHLY, CDR2 FYNNEI. The CDR3: CASSGQGARQETQYF. DNA for the CDR3: TGTGCCAGCAGCGGACAAGGGGCTCGCCAAGAGACCCAGTACTTC.

The V call is TRBV9, the J call TRBJ2-3; D may be TRBD1 (6 bases). The germline V gene encodes CDR1 SGDLS and CDR2 YYNGEE. This CDR3 region has 15 residues. V dropped 3 bases and J dropped 3 bases, with 14 bases sitting between them. The CDR3 region is CASSERWGPTDTQYF. The CDR3 DNA is TGTGCCAGCAGCGAAAGATGGGGGCCGACAGATACGCAGTATTTT.

The chain combines TRBV7-2 with TRBJ1-3; 10 positions agree with TRBD1. V shed 2 bases and J 3 bases; nucleotides not matched to a gene: 1. Looked up from germline, CDR1 is SGHTA and CDR2 is FQGNSA. This CDR3 has 15 residues. CDR3 sequence: CASSLRTGGGNTIYF. In DNA form, the CDR3 reads TGTGCCAGCAGCTTAAGGACAGGGGGTGGAAACACCATATATTTT.

This clone was observed a handful of times. V gene TRBV3-1 (or the pseudogene TRBV3-2) combines with J gene TRBJ1-2, with D perhaps TRBD1 (5 bases). V dropped 0 bases and J dropped 6 bases, with 11 bases sitting between them. CDR1 is LGHDT and CDR2 is YNNKEL in the germline V gene (reference sequence). The CDR3 extends over 14 amino acids. The CDR3 reads CASSQDPRVNGYTF. CDR3 DNA sequence: TGTGCCAGCAGCCAAGATCCCAGGGTTAATGGCTACACCTTC.

The chain employs TRBV19 and TRBJ1-5; 9 bases are shared with TRBD1. The CDR3 loop spans 15 amino acids. V lost 6 bases, J lost 2 bases, and 5 bases stayed unmatched. CDR1 and CDR2 (germline): LNHDA, SQIVND (reference sequence). CDR3 sequence reads: CASRRDRAGNQPQHF. The CDR3 DNA reads as TGTGCCAGTAGAAGGGACAGGGCCGGCAATCAGCCCCAGCATTTT.

This chain connects TRBV3-1 (or the pseudogene TRBV3-2) to TRBJ1-2; the match to TRBD1 covers 7 bases. V was pared by 6 bases and J by 4 bases, with 5 bases of the junction left unmatched. Germline values: CDR1 LGHDT, CDR2 YNNKEL (reference sequence). The CDR3 sequence is 13 residues long. The CDR3 sequence is CASSTGQSYGYTF. CDR3 in DNA: TGTGCCAGCAGTACGGGACAGTCCTATGGCTACACCTTC.